The rows below give T cell receptor beta chains drawn from one sample of a study of shared clonotypes between healthy human individuals. The repertoire was sequenced with immunoSEQ multiplex PCR; TCRdb's copy has only in-frame clones and lacks some. Altogether 650,000 to 700,000 clones are present, 90% being singletons, with the ten largest covering about 34%. Sequencing input: memory CD8+ T cells from PBMCs. Every receptor here comes from a man between 18 and 35 years old in good health. Some clones in this sample may be carry-over from other donors' samples. Both conserved end residues are part of each CDR3. A D gene is named only where the DNA matches it firmly. Clone size is not always given. Where it is, it says once, few, many or a class for expanded clones.

>TRBV27|.|.|TRBJ1-2
CAPWGRGSAEDYGYTF
TGTGCCCCTTGGGGCCGGGGGAGCGCTGAGGACTATGGCTACACCTTC
>TRBV4-1|TRBD1|.|TRBJ1-3
CASSQDRQGASGNTIYF
TGCGCCAGCAGCCAAGATCGGCAGGGGGCCTCTGGAAACACCATATATTTT
>TRBV19|.|.|TRBJ1-5
CASSIRDRNQPQHF
TGTGCCAGTAGTATCAGGGACCGCAATCAGCCCCAGCATTTT
>TRBV13|TRBD1|.|TRBJ2-3
CASSLVEGARTDTQYF
TGTGCCAGCAGCTTAGTTGAGGGGGCGCGCACAGATACGCAGTATTTT
>TRBV2|.|.|TRBJ1-2
CASRARWGAYGYTF
TGTGCCAGCAGAGCTAGATGGGGGGCCTATGGCTACACCTTC
>TRBV2|.|once|TRBJ2-7
CARSEPGQSYEQYF
TGTGCCAGGAGTGAGCCAGGGCAGTCCTACGAGCAGTACTTC
>TRBV27|TRBD2|.|TRBJ2-3
CASSGLTSGFLSSTDTQYF
TGTGCCAGCAGTGGATTGACTAGCGGCTTCCTCTCTAGCACAGATACGCAGTATTTT
>TRBV5-1|.|.|TRBJ2-2
CASSLAGGANTGELFF
TGCGCCAGCAGCTTGGCTGGCGGCGCGAACACCGGGGAGCTGTTTTTT
>TRBV5-6|TRBD1|.|TRBJ1-2
CASSLRIKGALGVSGYTF
TGTGCCAGCAGCTTGAGGATAAAGGGGGCGTTGGGCGTTAGTGGCTACACCTTC
>TRBV5-1|TRBD1|.|TRBJ2-3
CASSADPTGKSTDTQYF
TGCGCCAGCAGCGCAGACCCGACAGGGAAGAGCACAGATACGCAGTATTTT
>TRBV27|TRBD1|.|TRBJ2-2
CASSLGQGAVGELFF
TGTGCCAGCAGCCTGGGACAGGGGGCGGTCGGGGAGCTGTTTTTT
>TRBV9|TRBD2|.|TRBJ2-1
CASSQARGLAANEQFF
TGTGCCAGCAGCCAGGCTAGGGGACTAGCGGCTAATGAGCAGTTCTTC
>TRBV14|.|once|TRBJ1-6
CASSQRSNSPLHF
TGTGCCAGCAGCCAACGATCCAATTCACCCCTCCACTTT
>TRBV9|.|.|TRBJ2-7
CASSADRDYEQYF
TGTGCCAGCAGCGCGGACAGAGACTACGAGCAGTACTTC
>TRBV28|.|.|TRBJ2-5
CASGGPPIVVETQYF
TGTGCCAGCGGGGGCCCTCCGATCGTCGTGGAGACCCAGTACTTC
>TRBV9|.|.|TRBJ2-7
CASSPFPARQSYEQYF
TGTGCCAGCAGCCCCTTCCCGGCAAGACAGTCCTACGAGCAGTACTTC
>TRBV7-9|TRBD2|.|TRBJ2-1
CASSFSSGRVGEQFF
TGTGCCAGCAGCTTCTCTAGCGGGAGGGTTGGTGAGCAGTTCTTC
>TRBV6-5|.|once|TRBJ1-5
CASSPRGTRQPQHF
TGTGCCAGCAGCCCCCGGGGCACCAGGCAGCCCCAGCATTTT
>TRBV28|TRBD1|.|TRBJ2-7
CASRDRAHYEQYF
TGTGCCAGCAGGGACAGGGCTCACTACGAGCAGTACTTC
>TRBV6-1|.|.|TRBJ1-4
CASTTQGPRNEKLFF
TGTGCCAGCACAACCCAGGGACCGAGAAATGAAAAACTGTTTTTT
>TRBV10-3|TRBD2|.|TRBJ2-7
CAVGLAERSSYEQYF
TGTGCCGTAGGACTAGCGGAACGTTCCTCCTACGAGCAGTACTTC
>TRBV4-1|.|.|TRBJ2-4
CASSEKFLAKNIQYF
TGCGCCAGCAGCGAGAAGTTCCTCGCCAAAAACATTCAGTACTTC
>TRBV9|TRBD2|.|TRBJ2-1
CASSVERGTSGRYNEQFF
TGTGCCAGCAGCGTAGAGAGAGGGACTAGCGGGAGGTACAATGAGCAGTTCTTC
>TRBV19|TRBD1|.|TRBJ1-1
CASSIGWVWTGAPNTEAFF
TGTGCCAGTAGTATAGGCTGGGTATGGACAGGGGCCCCGAACACTGAAGCTTTCTTT
>TRBV7-4|.|.|TRBJ1-1
CASSQSGHPNTEAFF
TGTGCCAGCAGCCAAAGCGGACACCCGAACACTGAAGCTTTCTTT
>TRBV28|.|few|TRBJ1-1
CASSPNTEAFF
TGTGCCAGCAGTCCCAACACTGAAGCTTTCTTT
>TRBV9|TRBD2|.|TRBJ2-2
CASSGAGLVATGELFF
TGTGCCAGCAGCGGCGCTGGACTAGTCGCCACCGGGGAGCTGTTTTTT
>TRBV7-9|.|.|TRBJ2-2
CASSGGDSPTGELFF
TGTGCCAGCAGCGGGGGGGACAGTCCCACCGGGGAGCTGTTTTTT
>TRBV18|.|.|TRBJ2-1
CASSPGPYNEQFF
TGTGCCAGCTCACCGGGCCCCTACAATGAGCAGTTCTTC
>TRBV4-1|.|.|TRBJ2-7
CASSPLQGTGREQYF
TGCGCCAGCAGCCCCCTTCAAGGAACAGGGAGGGAGCAGTACTTC
>TRBV6-1|TRBD1|.|TRBJ1-2
CASSVPQGLDGYTF
TGTGCCAGCAGTGTCCCACAGGGGCTGGATGGCTACACCTTC
>TRBV5-1|TRBD2|once|TRBJ2-2
CASSSPGLAVGELFF
TGCGCCAGCAGCTCCCCGGGACTAGCGGTCGGGGAGCTGTTTTTT
>TRBV4-1|TRBD2|once|TRBJ2-5
CASSQRSGLAKQETQYF
TGCGCCAGCAGCCAACGGTCTGGACTAGCGAAACAAGAGACCCAGTACTTC
>TRBV5-5|TRBD1|.|TRBJ2-7
CASSPAGQDYEQYF
TGTGCCAGCAGCCCTGCGGGACAGGACTACGAGCAGTACTTC
>TRBV5-6|.|.|TRBJ2-1
CASSTTRNNEQFF
TGTGCCAGCAGCACAACTCGAAACAATGAGCAGTTCTTC
>TRBV27|TRBD1|.|TRBJ1-1
CASSKQGAGTEAFF
TGTGCCAGCAGCAAACAGGGGGCTGGCACTGAAGCTTTCTTT
>TRBV13|TRBD2|.|TRBJ2-1
CASSSWAGLAGVREQFF
TGTGCCAGCAGCTCCTGGGCCGGACTAGCGGGAGTTCGTGAGCAGTTCTTC
>TRBV7-9|.|.|TRBJ1-1
CASSLALEAFF
TGTGCCAGCAGCTTAGCCCTTGAAGCTTTCTTT
>TRBV7-9|.|.|TRBJ2-5
CASTFAHGQETQYF
TGTGCCAGCACCTTTGCGCACGGACAAGAGACCCAGTACTTC
>TRBV7-3|TRBD1|.|TRBJ2-3
CASSPGQGADTQYF
TGTGCCAGCAGCCCCGGACAGGGGGCGGATACGCAGTATTTT
>TRBV7-2|TRBD1|.|TRBJ1-4
CASSLGTGVGNEKLFF
TGTGCCAGCAGCTTGGGCACAGGGGTAGGTAATGAAAAACTGTTTTTT
>TRBV6-7|.|.|TRBJ2-7
CASRATRFGRRGSYEQYF
TGTGCCAGCAGAGCCACGCGTTTCGGGCGGAGGGGCTCCTACGAGCAGTACTTC
>TRBV7-3|.|.|TRBJ2-1
CASSLTLDYLHGDNEQFF
TGTGCCAGCAGCTTAACCTTGGACTATCTCCACGGGGACAATGAGCAGTTCTTC
>TRBV6-1|TRBD2|.|TRBJ2-1
CASSDRGSGTSYNEQFF
TGTGCCAGCAGTGATAGGGGTTCCGGGACTAGCTACAATGAGCAGTTCTTC
>TRBV28|TRBD1|once|TRBJ2-7
CASSADRDRGYEQYF
TGTGCCAGCAGTGCTGACCGGGACAGGGGTTACGAGCAGTACTTC
>TRBV9|.|.|TRBJ2-7
CASSPRQSYEQYF
TGTGCCAGCAGCCCACGACAGTCCTACGAGCAGTACTTC
>TRBV9|TRBD1|.|TRBJ1-4
CASSDRGGEKLFF
TGTGCCAGCAGTGACAGGGGTGGCGAAAAACTGTTTTTT